These 22 T cell receptor beta chains originate from one sample sequenced in a study of sequential checkpoint blockade in melanoma. As to treatment: randomized to nivolumab then ipilimumab (arm A) or the reverse (arm B). Generated by immunoSEQ multiplex PCR, the TCRdb table keeps only in-frame clones and is missing some. This table has under 9,500 clones, 57% appearing once. The sample was CD8+ T cells sorted from blood (inferred from file names), taken from a patient given nivolumab and ipilimumab in sequence. The origin of the receptors is a human donor with melanoma.

The V call is TRBV7-9, the J call TRBJ2-5; TRBD1 agrees at 9 bases. The J call is uncertain, as TRBJ2-7 better fits the DNA end. The CDR3 loop spans 14 amino acids. The germline CDR1 and CDR2 sequences are SEHNR and FQNEAQ (reference sequence). The CDR3: CASSTGTGSYEQYF. The CDR3 DNA reads as TGTGCCAGCAGCACCGGGACAGGGTCCTACGAGCAGTACTTC.

The chain employs TRBV19 and TRBJ1-6; D call uncertain. Between the trimmed V and J ends, which lost 5 bases and 8 bases, there was a span of 10 bases. The germline gives CDR1 LNHDA, CDR2 SQIVND (reference sequence). The CDR3 is 13 amino acids. The CDR3 sequence: CASSVMRDSPLHF. The CDR3 DNA is TGTGCCAGTAGTGTGATGAGGGATTCACCCCTCCACTTT.

The chain links TRBV5-6 to TRBJ2-2; D might be TRBD2 (6 bases). Looked up from germline, CDR1 is SGHDT and CDR2 is YYEEEE. This CDR3 is 16 amino acids long. V gave up 4 bases and J gave up 1 base, with 14 bases separating them. CDR3 sequence: CASSPLGGVNTGELFF. The DNA of the CDR3 is TGTGCCAGCAGCCCCCTTGGAGGGGTGAACACCGGGGAGCTGTTTTTT.

This rearrangement joins TRBV7-6 to TRBJ2-1, with 7 bases identical to TRBD2. This CDR3 comprises 12 residues. V gave up 8 bases and J gave up 8 bases; unmatched junction bases: 6. The germline V gene encodes CDR1 SGHVS and CDR2 FNYEAQ. The CDR3 spells CASALAWDEQFF. As DNA, the CDR3 is TGTGCCAGCGCACTAGCGTGGGATGAGCAGTTCTTC.

This clone appeared a few times. The chain employs TRBV2 and TRBJ2-7; a possible D gene is TRBD1 (5 bases). Germline V gene data show CDR1 as SNHLY and CDR2 as FYNNEI. Trimming left V 6 bases short and J 4 bases short, with 13 bases between. This CDR3 contains 13 residues. The CDR3 is CASRGQGWYEQYF. CDR3 sequence (DNA): TGTGCCAGCAGAGGGCAGGGATGGTACGAGCAGTACTTC.

This clone was picked up a small number of times. The chain is built from TRBV9 and TRBJ2-2, with 13 bases lining up with TRBD2. Germline V gene lookup returns CDR1 SGDLS and CDR2 YYNGEE. The junction had 4 bases not matched to a gene; V was cut back by 5 bases and J by 3 bases. This CDR3 is 16 amino acids long. The CDR3 sequence is CASRGGLAGYTGELFF. CDR3 nucleotides: TGTGCCAGCAGGGGGGGACTAGCGGGGTACACCGGGGAGCTGTTTTTT.

Concerning this clone: Other nucleotide sequences in the sample specify the same CDR3. V usage is TRBV6-4 and J usage is TRBJ2-1; 10 bases agree with TRBD2. The trim removed 0 bases at V and 6 bases at J, leaving 2 bases unmatched. CDR3 length: 15 amino acids. CDR1 is MRHNA and CDR2 is SNTAGT in the germline V gene. The CDR3 is CASSDSSGGANEQFF. CDR3 nucleotides: TGTGCCAGCAGTGACTCGAGCGGGGGGGCCAATGAGCAGTTCTTC.

This clone showed up just a few times. This chain links TRBV27 with TRBJ1-5, with TRBD1 matching 10 bases. The length of the CDR3 is 15 residues. With 1 base clipped from V and 4 bases from J, the junction kept 1 base outside the gene matches. Germline V gene lookup returns CDR1 MNHEY and CDR2 SMNVEV (reference sequence). CDR3 bases: TGTGCCAGCAGTTTATGGGGACAGGGGAATCAGCCCCAGCATTTT. This sequence encodes CASSLWGQGNQPQHF.

There are a few counts of this clone. The rearrangement links TRBV28 to TRBJ2-1, with TRBD2 matching over 8 bases. This CDR3 comprises 15 residues. Germline assignment: CDR1 MDHEN and CDR2 SYDVKM. V shed 4 bases and J 7 bases; nucleotides not matched to a gene: 9. The CDR3 protein is CASSSLGRAGNEQFF. In DNA, the CDR3 is TGTGCCAGCAGTTCCCTCGGGAGGGCGGGGAATGAGCAGTTCTTC. The full variable domain, with the rest looked up from reference TRBV28 and TRBJ2-1, is DVKVTQSSRYLVKRTGEKVFLECVQDMDHENMFWYRQDPGLGLRLIYFSYDVKMKEKGDIPEGYSVSREKKERFSLILESASTNQTSMYLCASSSLGRAGNEQFFGPGTRLTVL.

The chain carries TRBV6-6 and TRBJ2-7; 7 bases are shared with TRBD1. Germline loops: CDR1 MNHNY, CDR2 SVGAGI (reference sequence). Trimming cost V 5 bases and J 2 bases; bases outside gene matches: 9. The CDR3 is made up of 15 amino acids. The CDR3 DNA follows: TGTGCCAGCAGTAATTGGGACAGTTTTACCTACGAGCAGTACTTC. This encodes CASSNWDSFTYEQYF.

This clone was picked up a small number of times. The chain recombines TRBV2 with TRBJ2-3; 11 bases match TRBD2. Unmatched junction bases numbered 10, after V lost 8 bases and J lost 0 bases. CDR3 length: 17 amino acids. Per the germline V gene, CDR1 is SNHLY and CDR2 is FYNNEI. The CDR3 loop is CASDAAGTSGSTDTQYF. The CDR3 coding sequence is TGTGCCAGCGACGCAGCCGGGACTAGCGGTAGCACAGATACGCAGTATTTT.

V usage is TRBV11-2 and J usage is TRBJ1-6; D might be TRBD1 (6 bases). Germline loops: CDR1 SGHAT, CDR2 FQNNGV. Trimming shortened V by 4 bases and J by 5 bases, and 18 bases separated the two germline ends. The CDR3 totals 17 residues. CDR3 sequence: CASSSGHRVVDNSPLHF. CDR3 in DNA: TGTGCCAGCAGCTCGGGACACCGGGTGGTCGATAATTCACCCCTCCACTTT.

This chain connects TRBV29-1 to TRBJ1-2, with 9 bases lining up with TRBD1. The CDR3 contains 14 residues. J was trimmed by 5 bases and V by 6 bases; bases with no gene match: 10. Germline V lookup: CDR1 SQVTM, CDR2 ANQGSEA. CDR3: CSVPDRGSAYGYTF. The CDR3, as DNA: TGCAGCGTACCGGACAGGGGATCGGCTTATGGCTACACCTTC.

The V call is TRBV2, the J call TRBJ2-2; D is possibly TRBD1 (6 bases). Deletions cut 10 bases from V and 1 base from J, with 19 bases between. The CDR3 has 16 residues. Germline V gene data show CDR1 as SNHLY and CDR2 as FYNNEI. CDR3 sequence reads: CATVDRKNKNTGELFF. The CDR3, as DNA: TGTGCCACCGTGGACAGAAAGAATAAGAACACCGGGGAGCTGTTTTTT.

J is TRBJ2-5 and V is TRBV30, with TRBD1 matching over 10 bases. CDR1 is GTSNPN and CDR2 is SVGIG in the germline V gene (reference sequence). CDR3 length: 14 residues. V dropped 4 bases and J dropped 1; count of bases not matched to a gene: 3. CDR3 in DNA: TGTGCCTGGAAGCGGGACAGGGGCCAAGAGACCCAGTACTTC. It yields the protein CAWKRDRGQETQYF.

This clone was detected a few times. The rearrangement joins TRBV28 to TRBJ2-7, with TRBD2 identical over 7 bases. V was clipped by 5 bases and J by 5 bases; unmatched bases: 12. Germline V gives CDR1 MDHEN, CDR2 SYDVKM. This CDR3 contains 15 residues. CDR3: CASSPPDGRIHEQYF. The CDR3 DNA reads TGTGCCAGCAGTCCCCCTGACGGGAGGATCCACGAGCAGTACTTC.

J is TRBJ2-1 and V is TRBV9; tentatively, D is TRBD1 (5 bases). This CDR3 is built from 15 residues. Trimming took 0 bases from V and 7 from J, leaving 14 bases between them. Germline V gives CDR1 SGDLS, CDR2 YYNGEE. The CDR3 nucleotides read TGTGCCAGCAGCGTAGAGGGTGGGGCTCTGAATGAGCAGTTCTTC. This translates into CASSVEGGALNEQFF.

The rearrangement uses TRBV5-6 and TRBJ2-4, with TRBD1 matching over 8 bases. The CDR3 consists of 18 residues. Unmatched junction bases numbered 11, after V lost 3 bases and J lost 0 bases. Germline V gene data show CDR1 as SGHDT and CDR2 as YYEEEE. CDR3 region: CASSSSGQADLAKNIQYF. For the CDR3, the DNA is TGTGCCAGCAGCTCCTCGGGACAGGCGGACCTAGCCAAAAACATTCAGTACTTC.

This clone came up a few times. The V call is TRBV27, the J call TRBJ2-2; no clear D gene. The length of the CDR3 is 14 residues. With 4 bases removed from V and 4 bases from J, the gap between germline ends came to 10 bases. The germline V gene encodes CDR1 MNHEY and CDR2 SMNVEV (reference sequence). The CDR3 sequence is CASSSLTGTGELFF. The CDR3 nucleotides are TGTGCCAGCAGTTCCCTAACGGGCACCGGGGAGCTGTTTTTT.

The chain's CDR3 is CASSPSAGGRETQYF. The CDR3, as DNA: TGCGCCAGCAGCCCCTCCGCGGGGGGGCGAGAGACCCAGTACTTC. The chain links TRBV4-1 to TRBJ2-5; TRBD2 agrees at 9 bases. The CDR3 totals 15 residues. CDR1 is MGHRA and CDR2 is YSYEKL in the germline V gene. J gave up 4 bases and V 4 bases, and 7 bases lay outside the gene matches.

The V and J genes are TRBV9 and TRBJ2-1; tentatively, D is TRBD2 (6 bases). From germline, CDR1 is SGDLS and CDR2 YYNGEE. Trimming left V 0 bases short and J 13 bases short, with 14 bases between. The CDR3 spans 13 residues. The CDR3 sequence is CASSVDGSGDQFF. CDR3 nucleotides: TGTGCCAGCAGCGTAGATGGTTCGGGAGATCAGTTCTTC.

As concerns this clone: The junction departs from germline at one end; a sequencing error may be responsible. V and J are TRBV5-5 and TRBJ1-5; the D is unclear. The CDR3 extends over 17 amino acids. Germline lookup yields CDR1 SGHKS and CDR2 YYEKEE (reference sequence). The CDR3 protein is CASSPKPLGGSNQPQHF. As DNA, the CDR3 is TGCGCCAGCAGCCCCAAACCTTTGGGAGGGAGCAATCAGCCCCAGCATTTT.